Shown below are 9 T cell receptor beta chains from a single sample sequenced in a study of cytomegalovirus exposure and HLA in healthy donors. PCR amplification relied on 60 Vbeta primers (plus 13 Jbeta primers). Libraries were prepared by immunoSEQ multiplex PCR; TCRdb keeps only in-frame clonotypes and omits some of them. The table includes fewer than 200,000 clones, 80% to 90% detected once. What was sequenced was PBMCs. Source of these receptors: a man aged 35-49 years in good health and CMV-seropositive.

This clone was observed a few times. V and J are TRBV7-2 and TRBJ1-3; D perhaps matches TRBD1 (5 bases). The germline V and J ends were trimmed by 4 bases and 2 bases, with 9 bases remaining between them. The CDR3 has 14 residues. Germline CDR1 SGHTA, CDR2 FQGNSA. CDR3 coding DNA: TGTGCCAGCAGCTATGGGGGGACTGGAAACACCATATATTTT. Its translation is CASSYGGTGNTIYF.

This clone showed up just a few times. The J gene is TRBJ2-7, the V gene TRBV27; 9 positions agree with TRBD1. Germline V CDR1 and CDR2: MNHEY, SMNVEV (reference sequence). The CDR3 extends over 12 amino acids. J lost 9 bases, V lost 4 bases, and 4 bases had no gene match. CDR3 bases: TGTGCCAGCAGTTCACAGGGGGCTTGGCAGTACTTC. Protein sequence: CASSSQGAWQYF.

The chain carries TRBV7-4 and TRBJ1-5; a possible D gene is TRBD1 (6 bases). The CDR3 is made up of 17 amino acids. Germline V gene lookup returns CDR1 SGHVT and CDR2 SQSDAQ. The V gene lost 4 bases and the J gene lost 2 bases, with 18 bases spanning the gap. The CDR3 protein is CASSYRPGAQGNQPQHF. The CDR3 DNA follows: TGTGCCAGCAGCTATCGGCCAGGGGCACAAGGCAATCAGCCCCAGCATTTT.

The chain carries TRBV6-4 and TRBJ1-2, with 8 bases identical to TRBD1. Looked up from germline, CDR1 is MRHNA and CDR2 is SNTAGT. V was clipped by 0 bases and J by 6 bases; unmatched bases: 3. There are 14 residues in the CDR3. The CDR3 here is CASSDSWGQDGYTF. The CDR3 region has the DNA TGTGCCAGCAGTGACTCGTGGGGACAGGATGGCTACACCTTC.

With respect to this clone: Other DNA sequences within the sample encode an identical CDR3. The gene calls are TRBV11-2 and TRBJ2-3; 12 bases are shared with TRBD2. The CDR3 sequence is 16 residues long. The ends lost 5 bases at V and 3 bases at J; junction bases unmatched: 6. From germline, CDR1 is SGHAT and CDR2 FQNNGV. The CDR3 nucleotides read TGTGCCAGCAGCCGTACTAGCGGGAGGAGTACAGATACGCAGTATTTT. Protein sequence: CASSRTSGRSTDTQYF.

This chain uses TRBV27 with TRBJ2-5; D might be TRBD1 (5 bases). Trimming took 2 bases from V and 2 from J, leaving 9 bases between them. Germline assignment: CDR1 MNHEY and CDR2 SMNVEV (reference sequence). The CDR3 is 14 residues long. In DNA, the CDR3 is TGTGCCAGCAGTTTACAGGGTCTTCAAGAGACCCAGTACTTC. Its protein product is CASSLQGLQETQYF.

The chain has TRBV6-6 and TRBJ2-7, with a possible D match to TRBD1 (6 bases). From germline, CDR1 is MNHNY and CDR2 SVGAGI (reference sequence). The ends were cut back, 0 bases at V and 3 bases at J, with 15 bases in the middle. This CDR3 comprises 16 residues. The CDR3 bases are TGTGCCAGCAGTTACTCGATAAGGAGAGGGGGCTACGAGCAGTACTTC. This sequence encodes CASSYSIRRGGYEQYF.

The rearrangement uses TRBV5-4 and TRBJ2-1; D might be TRBD2 (5 bases). The CDR3 covers 13 residues. Trimming removed 0 bases at V and 9 bases at J, with 10 bases between. The germline CDR1 and CDR2 sequences are SGHNT and YYREEE (reference sequence). In DNA form, the CDR3 reads TGTGCCAGCAGCTTGGGGGAGAACCGTGAGCAGTTCTTC. It translates to CASSLGENREQFF.

The V and J genes are TRBV6-5 and TRBJ1-1; D not resolved. V was trimmed by 2 bases and J by 4 bases, leaving 17 bases between them. The CDR3 extends over 16 amino acids. CDR1 and CDR2 (germline): MNHEY, SVGAGI. CDR3 coding DNA: TGTGCCAGCAGTTACCAGAGTGTCGGTCGGGGCACTGAAGCTTTCTTT. Translating it yields CASSYQSVGRGTEAFF.